This T cell receptor (beta chain) was identified in a study of tissue T cells after allogeneic stem cell transplantation. The CDR3 has 13 residues. Trimming took off 5 bases at V and 4 bases at J, with 10 bases between the two ends. The germline V gene has CDR1 LGHNA and CDR2 YNLKQL (reference sequence). Using immunoSEQ multiplex PCR, the repertoire was profiled, and TCRdb retains in-frame clones only, with some absent. The repertoire holds 40,000 to 60,000 clones, with approximately 73% as singletons. On this clone itself: The gene symbols are mouse symbols. The read ends 1 residue early relative to the CDR3; the germline J gene fills the gap.

Sequenced: sorted cells pooled from one or two spleens. This receptor was obtained from a pool of C57BL/6 mice in good health. The J gene is TRBJ2-5, the V gene TRBV5; possibly TRBD1 for D (6 bases). CDR3 protein: CASSAGTKDTQYF. The DNA read from the CDR3 is TGTGCCAGCAGCGCCGGGACAAAAGACACCCAGTAC.